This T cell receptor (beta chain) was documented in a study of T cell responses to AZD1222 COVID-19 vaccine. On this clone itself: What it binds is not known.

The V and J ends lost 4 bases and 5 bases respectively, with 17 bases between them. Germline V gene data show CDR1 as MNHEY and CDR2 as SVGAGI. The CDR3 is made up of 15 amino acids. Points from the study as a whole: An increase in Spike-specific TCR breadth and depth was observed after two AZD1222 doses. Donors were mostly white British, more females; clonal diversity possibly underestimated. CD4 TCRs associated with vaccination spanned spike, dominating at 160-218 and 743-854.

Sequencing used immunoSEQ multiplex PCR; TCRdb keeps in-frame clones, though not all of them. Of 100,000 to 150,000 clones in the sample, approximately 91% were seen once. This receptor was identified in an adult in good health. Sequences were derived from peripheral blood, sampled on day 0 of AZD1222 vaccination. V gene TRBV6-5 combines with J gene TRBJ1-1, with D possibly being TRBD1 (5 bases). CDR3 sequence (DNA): TGTGCCAGCAGTTTCAACAGGCCCCGGCGGACTGAAGCTTTCTTT. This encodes CASSFNRPRRTEAFF.